This T cell receptor beta chain was documented in a study of blood T cell repertoires in COVID-19. Overall study context: Both acute and convalescent COVID-19 samples were obtained from the United States, Italy and Spain.

The germline V and J ends were trimmed by 5 bases and 0 bases, with 9 bases remaining between them. Germline CDR1 and CDR2: SGHAT and FQNNGV. CDR3 length: 14 amino acids. Libraries were prepared by immunoSEQ multiplex PCR; TCRdb keeps only in-frame clonotypes and omits some of them. The sample shows roughly 120,000 clones, 70% to 85% of them seen only once. This chain uses TRBV11-2 with TRBJ2-3; D perhaps matches TRBD2 (5 bases). The clonotype was recovered from a man between 50 and 59 years old with acute or convalescent COVID-19. Source material: peripheral blood. The CDR3 nucleotides are TGTGCCAGCAGCCCCGGACTGAGCACAGATACGCAGTATTTT. As protein: CASSPGLSTDTQYF.